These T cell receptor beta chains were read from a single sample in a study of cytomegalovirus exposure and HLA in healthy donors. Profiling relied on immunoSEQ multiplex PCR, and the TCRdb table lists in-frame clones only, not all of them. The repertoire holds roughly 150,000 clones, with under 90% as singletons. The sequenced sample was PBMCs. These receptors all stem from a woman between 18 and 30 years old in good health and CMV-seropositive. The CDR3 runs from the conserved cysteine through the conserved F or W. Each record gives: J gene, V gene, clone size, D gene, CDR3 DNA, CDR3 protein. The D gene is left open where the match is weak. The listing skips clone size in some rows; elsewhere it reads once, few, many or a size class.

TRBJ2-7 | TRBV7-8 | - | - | TGTGCCAGCAGCTTAGGGCGGAGTTCCTACGAGCAGTACTTC | CASSLGRSSYEQYF
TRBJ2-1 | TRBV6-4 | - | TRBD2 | TGTGCCAGCAGTGACTCGGCGTCTAGCGGGAGCAATGAGCAGTTCTTC | CASSDSASSGSNEQFF
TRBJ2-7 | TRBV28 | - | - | TGTGCCAGCAACCTCGCGGGACAGATGTCCTACGAGCAGTACTTC | CASNLAGQMSYEQYF
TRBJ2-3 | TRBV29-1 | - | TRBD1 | TGCAGCGTTGAACATACCCTAGGACAGGGCAGCACAGATACGCAGTATTTT | CSVEHTLGQGSTDTQYF
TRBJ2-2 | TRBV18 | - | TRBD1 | TGTGCCAGCTCACCAGCAACCGGGACAGTATACACCGGGGAGCTGTTTTTT | CASSPATGTVYTGELFF
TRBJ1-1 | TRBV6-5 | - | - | TGTGCCAGCAAGGGGAGTGGGGGGACTGAAGCTTTCTTT | CASKGSGGTEAFF
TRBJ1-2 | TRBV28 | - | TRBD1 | TGTGCCAGCAGTTTACAGGGGGGAAACTATGGCTACACCTTC | CASSLQGGNYGYTF
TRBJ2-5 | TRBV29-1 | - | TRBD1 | TGCAGCGTTCAACAGGGGGCGGGAGAGACCCAGTACTTC | CSVQQGAGETQYF
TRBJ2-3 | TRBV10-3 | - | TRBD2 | TGTGCCATCAGTGAGCATGGTGGGAGGGGCACAGATACGCAGTATTTT | CAISEHGGRGTDTQYF
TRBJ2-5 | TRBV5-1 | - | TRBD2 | TGCGCCAGCAGCTTGGAAGCCGGGACTAGCGGGGAGACCCAGTACTTC | CASSLEAGTSGETQYF
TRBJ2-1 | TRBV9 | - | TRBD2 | TGTGCCAGCAGCGTCGGGCTAGCGGGAGGGCCTGGAGAGCAGTTCTTC | CASSVGLAGGPGEQFF
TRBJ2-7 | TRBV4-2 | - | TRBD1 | TGTGCCAGCAGCCAAGCACTGGGACAGGGGGTAACCTACGAGCAGTACTTC | CASSQALGQGVTYEQYF
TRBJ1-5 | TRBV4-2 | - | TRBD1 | TGTGCCAGCAGCCAGGACAGGGCGTCCGCGGGCAATCAGCCCCAGCATTTT | CASSQDRASAGNQPQHF
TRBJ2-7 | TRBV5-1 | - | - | TGCGCCAGCAGCTTGGGTAATCGGGAAATCCCACCCTACGAGCAGTACTTC | CASSLGNREIPPYEQYF
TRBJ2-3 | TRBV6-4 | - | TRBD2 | TGTGCCAGCAGTGGTCTAGCGGGGAGCACAGATACGCAGTATTTT | CASSGLAGSTDTQYF
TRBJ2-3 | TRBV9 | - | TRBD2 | TGTGCCAGCAGCGTAGCGGGAGGGCCTCCAGATACGCAGTATTTT | CASSVAGGPPDTQYF
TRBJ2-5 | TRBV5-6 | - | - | TGTGCCAGCAGCTTGTACGGGAGACGGGAGACCCAGTACTTC | CASSLYGRRETQYF
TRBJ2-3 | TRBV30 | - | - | TGTGCCTGGAACTATGGACTACCCGTCAGGGCCAGTACGCAGTATTTT | CAWNYGLPVRASTQYF
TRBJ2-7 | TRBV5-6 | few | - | TGTGCCAGCAGCGACGGACTGACGGGGACCTACGAGCAGTACTTC | CASSDGLTGTYEQYF
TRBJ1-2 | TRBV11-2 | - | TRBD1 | TGTGCCAGCAGCCCGGACAGGGTCTATGGCTACACCTTC | CASSPDRVYGYTF
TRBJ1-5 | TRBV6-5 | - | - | TGTGCCAGTAAGGGGTCCGGTGACAATCAGCCCCAGCATTTT | CASKGSGDNQPQHF
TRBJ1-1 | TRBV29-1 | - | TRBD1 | TGCAGCGTTGCCCCGCAGACAGGGGTAATGAACACTGAAGCTTTCTTT | CSVAPQTGVMNTEAFF
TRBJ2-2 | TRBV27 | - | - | TGTGCCAGCAGTTTGCTAAACACCGGGGAGCTGTTTTTT | CASSLLNTGELFF
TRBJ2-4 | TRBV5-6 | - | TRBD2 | TGTGCCAGCAGTTCCCTCGGGGAGGGAGCGGCCAAAAACATTCAGTACTTC | CASSSLGEGAAKNIQYF
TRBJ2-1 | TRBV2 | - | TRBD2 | TGTGCCAGCACCCCGGGACTAGCATCGTTCTATGAGCAGTTCTTC | CASTPGLASFYEQFF
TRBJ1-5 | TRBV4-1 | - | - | TGCGCCAGCAGCCAAGGGACAGCCAACAATCAGCCCCAGCATTTT | CASSQGTANNQPQHF
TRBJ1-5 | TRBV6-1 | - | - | TGTGCCAGCGAAGTCACTCCGAGAAGCAATCAGCCCCAGCATTTT | CASEVTPRSNQPQHF
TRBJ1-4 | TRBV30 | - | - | TGTGCCTGGGGTTCCTTAGAAGTGAGTGAAAAACTGTTTTTT | CAWGSLEVSEKLFF
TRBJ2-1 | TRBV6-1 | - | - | TGTGCCAGCAGTGAGGGACATCCAACCTACAATGAGCAGTTCTTC | CASSEGHPTYNEQFF
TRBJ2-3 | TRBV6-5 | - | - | TGTGCCAGCAGTTACAGGGACTCGTACACAGATACGCAGTATTTT | CASSYRDSYTDTQYF
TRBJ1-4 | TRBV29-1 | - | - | TGCAGCGTTAAAGGGGCGGGGGAAAAACTGTTTTTT | CSVKGAGEKLFF
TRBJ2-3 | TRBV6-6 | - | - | TGTGCCAGCAGTTACTCATCGCAGAGCACAGATACGCAGTATTTT | CASSYSSQSTDTQYF
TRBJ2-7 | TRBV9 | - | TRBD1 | TGTGCCAGCGGCCCGGGACAGTTATACGAGCAGTACTTC | CASGPGQLYEQYF
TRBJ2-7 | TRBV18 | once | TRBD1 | TGTGCCAGCTCACCAATACAGGGGGTCTGGTACGAGCAGTACTTC | CASSPIQGVWYEQYF
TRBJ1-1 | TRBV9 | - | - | - | CASSGVTFGDTEAFF
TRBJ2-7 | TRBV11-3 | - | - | TGTGCCAGCAGCTATAGGCGCGGCTACGAGCAGTACTTC | CASSYRRGYEQYF
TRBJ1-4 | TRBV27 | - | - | TGTGCCAGCAGTTTAACGACAGCAACTAATGAAAAACTGTTTTTT | CASSLTTATNEKLFF
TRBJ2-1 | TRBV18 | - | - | TGTGCCAGCTCACCACCTTTCGACAATGAGCAGTTCTTC | CASSPPFDNEQFF
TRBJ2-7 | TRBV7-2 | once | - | TGTGCCACCAGAAGCGGTACCTACGAGCAGTACTTC | CATRSGTYEQYF
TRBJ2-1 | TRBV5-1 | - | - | TGCGCCAGCAGCTCCATGTCGGGAAATGAGCAGTTCTTC | CASSSMSGNEQFF
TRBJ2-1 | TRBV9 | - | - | TGTGCCAGCAGCCATGACAATGAGCAGTTCTTC | CASSHDNEQFF
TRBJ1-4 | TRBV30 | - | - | TGTGCCTGGACCATTATGGGGCGTGAAAAACTGTTTTTT | CAWTIMGREKLFF
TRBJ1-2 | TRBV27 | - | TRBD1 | TGTGCCAGCAGTTCCCCAGGGGGGTACTATGGCTACACCTTC | CASSSPGGYYGYTF
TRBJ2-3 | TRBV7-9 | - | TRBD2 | TGTGCCAGCAGCCCTCGAAGGGCTAGCGGATACACAGATACGCAGTATTTT | CASSPRRASGYTDTQYF
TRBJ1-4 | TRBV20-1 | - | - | TGCAGTGCTAGCTCTAATGAAAAACTGTTTTTT | CSASSNEKLFF
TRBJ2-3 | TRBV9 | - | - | TGTGCCAGCAGCGTAGCGGGGATCACAGATACGCAGTATTTT | CASSVAGITDTQYF
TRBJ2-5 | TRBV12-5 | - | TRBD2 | TGTGCTAGTGGCGTCGGACTAGCGATCAGAGAGACCCAGTACTTC | CASGVGLAIRETQYF
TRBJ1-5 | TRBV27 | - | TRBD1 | TGTGCCAGCAGTTTCGGACAGGGGGCCTGGCCCCAGCATTTT | CASSFGQGAWPQHF
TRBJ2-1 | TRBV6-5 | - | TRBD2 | TGTGCCAGCAGTACCCCTGCGGGAGCTTACAATGAGCAGTTCTTC | CASSTPAGAYNEQFF
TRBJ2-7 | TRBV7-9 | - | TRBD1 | TGTGCCAGCAGCTCGGGACAGGGGGTCTACGAGCAGTACTTC | CASSSGQGVYEQYF
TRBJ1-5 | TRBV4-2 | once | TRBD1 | TGTGCCAGCAGCCAAGATCCGGGACAGGCGGGTCAGCCCCAGCATTTT | CASSQDPGQAGQPQHF